Described below is a single T cell receptor (beta chain) sequence and its context. Per the original methods: Amplification with reference gene primers provided the estimates of nucleated cell counts. Assay: immunoSEQ multiplex PCR; the TCRdb copy retains only in-frame clones and omits some. The V and J calls and clone size are taken from that table; D and trimming were inferred from the DNA. Of 100,000 to 150,000 clones listed, about 88% are singletons. The sample belongs to a study of blood T cell repertoires in COVID-19. Study information: COVID-19 samples, acute and convalescent, were from the United States, Italy and Spain. T cells, B-cell-depleted T cells, or PBMCs provided the cDNA or gDNA that served as material.

Trimming removed 2 bases from V and 9 bases from J, with 13 bases in between. CDR1 is SNHLY, CDR2 FYNNEI, per germline. CDR3 length: 13 residues. This TCR was sampled from an elderly woman with acute or convalescent COVID-19. The sequencing sample was made of peripheral blood. V and J are TRBV2 and TRBJ1-2, with D hard to call. The CDR3 sequence: CASSESRGISYTF. In DNA, the CDR3 is TGTGCCAGCAGTGAATCCCGCGGGATTAGCTACACCTTC.